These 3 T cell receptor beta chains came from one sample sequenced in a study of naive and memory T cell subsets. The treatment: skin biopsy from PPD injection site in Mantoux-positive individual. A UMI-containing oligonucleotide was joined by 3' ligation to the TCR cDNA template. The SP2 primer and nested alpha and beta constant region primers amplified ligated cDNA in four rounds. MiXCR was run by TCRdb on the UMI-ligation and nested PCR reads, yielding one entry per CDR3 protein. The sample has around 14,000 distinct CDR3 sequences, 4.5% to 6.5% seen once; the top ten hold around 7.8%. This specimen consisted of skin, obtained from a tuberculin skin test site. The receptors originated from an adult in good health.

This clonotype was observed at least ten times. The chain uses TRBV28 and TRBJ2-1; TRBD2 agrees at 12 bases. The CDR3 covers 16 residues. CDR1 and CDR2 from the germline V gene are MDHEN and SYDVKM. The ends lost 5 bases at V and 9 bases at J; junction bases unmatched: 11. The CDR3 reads CASSPLAGGVISEQFF. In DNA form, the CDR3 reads TGTGCCAGCAGTCCTCTAGCGGGGGGGGTTATTAGTGAGCAGTTCTTC. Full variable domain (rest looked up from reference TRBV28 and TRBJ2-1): DVKVTQSSRYLVKRTGEKVFLECVQDMDHENMFWYRQDPGLGLRLIYFSYDVKMKEKGDIPEGYSVSREKKERFSLILESASTNQTSMYLCASSPLAGGVISEQFFGPGTRLTVL.

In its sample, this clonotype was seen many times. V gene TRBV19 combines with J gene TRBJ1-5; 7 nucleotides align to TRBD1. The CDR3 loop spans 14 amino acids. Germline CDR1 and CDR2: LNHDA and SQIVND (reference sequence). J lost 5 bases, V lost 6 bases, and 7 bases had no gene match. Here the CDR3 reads CASSRDSSYQPQHF. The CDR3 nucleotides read TGTGCCAGTAGCCGGGACAGCTCTTATCAGCCCCAGCATTTT.

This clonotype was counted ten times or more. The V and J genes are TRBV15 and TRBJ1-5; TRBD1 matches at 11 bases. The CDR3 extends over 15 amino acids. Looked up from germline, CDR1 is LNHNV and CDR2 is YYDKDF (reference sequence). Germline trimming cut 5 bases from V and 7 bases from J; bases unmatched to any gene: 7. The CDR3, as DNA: TGTGCCACCAGCCTGGACAGGGGGCGGGAACAGCCCCAGCATTTT. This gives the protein CATSLDRGREQPQHF.